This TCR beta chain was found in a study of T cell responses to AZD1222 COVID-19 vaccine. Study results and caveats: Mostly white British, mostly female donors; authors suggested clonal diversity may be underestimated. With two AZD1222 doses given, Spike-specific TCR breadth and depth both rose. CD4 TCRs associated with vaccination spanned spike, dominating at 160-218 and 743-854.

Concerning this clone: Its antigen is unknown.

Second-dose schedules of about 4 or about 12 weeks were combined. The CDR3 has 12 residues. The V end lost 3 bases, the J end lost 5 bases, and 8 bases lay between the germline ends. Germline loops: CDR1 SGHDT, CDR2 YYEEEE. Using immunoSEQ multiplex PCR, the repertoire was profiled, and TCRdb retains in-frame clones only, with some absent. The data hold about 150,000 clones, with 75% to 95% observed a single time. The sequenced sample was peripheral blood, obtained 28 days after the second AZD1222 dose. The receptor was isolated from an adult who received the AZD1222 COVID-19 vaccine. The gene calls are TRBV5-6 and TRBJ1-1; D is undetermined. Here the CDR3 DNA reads TGTGCCAGCAGCTCAAGGTGGACTGAAGCTTTCTTT. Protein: CASSSRWTEAFF.